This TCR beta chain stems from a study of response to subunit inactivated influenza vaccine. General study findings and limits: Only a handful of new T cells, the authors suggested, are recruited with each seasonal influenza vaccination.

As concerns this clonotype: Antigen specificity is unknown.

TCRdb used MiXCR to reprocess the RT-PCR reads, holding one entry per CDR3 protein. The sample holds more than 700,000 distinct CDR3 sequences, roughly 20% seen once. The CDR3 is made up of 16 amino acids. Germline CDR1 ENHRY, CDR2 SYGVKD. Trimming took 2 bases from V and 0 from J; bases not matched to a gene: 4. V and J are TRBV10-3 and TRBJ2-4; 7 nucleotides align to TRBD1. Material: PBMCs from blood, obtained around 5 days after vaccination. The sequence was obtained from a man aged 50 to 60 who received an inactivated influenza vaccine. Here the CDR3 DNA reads TGTGCCATCAGTGAGCGGGACAGACTAGCCAAAAACATTCAGTACTTC. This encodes CAISERDRLAKNIQYF.